What follows are 8 T cell receptor beta chains derived from one specimen sequenced in a study of blood T cell repertoires in COVID-19. Method: immunoSEQ multiplex PCR; TCRdb's copy keeps in-frame clones and lacks some. The sample consists of over 250,000 clones, 88% of them appearing once. Sequencing was done on a sample of PBMCs or T cells enriched from blood (not recorded which). These receptors were taken from a woman in her 30s who had recovered from COVID-19.

The chain carries TRBV28 and TRBJ1-2; TRBD1 is a possible D gene (6 bases). Trimming pared 7 bases from V and 0 bases from J, leaving 9 bases between. Germline V gene data show CDR1 as MDHEN and CDR2 as SYDVKM. There are 13 residues in the CDR3. The CDR3 here is CASNRESNYGYTF. The CDR3, as DNA: TGTGCCAGCAACAGGGAGTCTAACTATGGCTACACCTTC.

The chain joins TRBV21-1 to TRBJ2-5; TRBD1 is taken as the D call from the table, unchecked against the DNA. TRBV21-1 is recorded as a pseudogene. This CDR3 spans 15 amino acids. This CDR3 is CASSKADRGQETQYF. The CDR3 DNA is TGTGCCAGCAGCAAAGCTGACAGGGGACAAGAGACCCAGTACTTC.

This chain links TRBV7-9 with TRBJ1-1; the match to TRBD1 covers 10 bases. The V gene's germline CDR1 is SEHNR and CDR2 FQNEAQ (reference sequence). The CDR3 spans 15 residues. The trim removed 5 bases at V and 3 bases at J, leaving 6 bases unmatched. In DNA form, the CDR3 reads TGTGCCAGCAGCACGACAGGGGGCGCAGACACTGAAGCTTTCTTT. It translates to CASSTTGGADTEAFF.

The CDR3 sequence: CASSRGEARPYEQYF. The CDR3 region has the DNA TGCGCCAGCAGCCGCGGCGAGGCCCGACCCTACGAGCAGTACTTC. The rearrangement uses TRBV10-1 and TRBJ2-7, with D hard to call. The CDR3 runs 15 residues. V was clipped by 6 bases and J by 2 bases, with 17 bases between them. Germline V gene data show CDR1 as WNHNN and CDR2 as SYGVQD (reference sequence).

This clone was seen repeatedly, ten times or more. This chain links TRBV5-1 with TRBJ2-5, with D unresolved. The CDR3 extends over 14 amino acids. The ends were cut back, 2 bases at V and 1 base at J, with 9 bases in the middle. CDR1 SGHRS and CDR2 YFSETQ come from the germline V gene. CDR3: CASSLTIPQETQYF. CDR3 DNA sequence: TGCGCCAGCAGCTTAACAATCCCCCAAGAGACCCAGTACTTC.

The chain carries TRBV27 and TRBJ1-2; 7 nucleotides agree with TRBD1. Germline CDR1 MNHEY, CDR2 SMNVEV (reference sequence). This CDR3 is built from 17 residues. V shed 4 bases and J 2 bases; nucleotides not matched to a gene: 13. In nucleotides, the CDR3 is TGTGCCAGCAGTTCCTCCCGTCGGACAGGAACGAACTATGGCTACACCTTC. Its protein product is CASSSSRRTGTNYGYTF.

The gene calls are TRBV6-5 and TRBJ2-2; 7 bases match TRBD2. Germline V gene data show CDR1 as MNHEY and CDR2 as SVGAGI. The CDR3 is 15 amino acids. The V segment lost 6 bases and the J segment 2 bases; nucleotides outside the gene matches: 6. The CDR3 is CASSRGEGNTGELFF. Here the CDR3 DNA reads TGTGCCAGCAGCCGCGGGGAGGGCAACACCGGGGAGCTGTTTTTT.

This clone showed up just a few times. J is TRBJ2-2 and V is TRBV3-1 (or the pseudogene TRBV3-2); the D gene is possibly TRBD2 (6 bases). CDR1 is LGHDT and CDR2 is YNNKEL in the germline V gene (reference sequence). The CDR3 spans 14 residues. The V and J ends lost 1 base and 7 bases respectively, with 10 bases between them. The CDR3 DNA reads as TGTGCCAGCAGCCAAGTGTGGGGGGTCGGGGAGCTGTTTTTT. This gives the protein CASSQVWGVGELFF.